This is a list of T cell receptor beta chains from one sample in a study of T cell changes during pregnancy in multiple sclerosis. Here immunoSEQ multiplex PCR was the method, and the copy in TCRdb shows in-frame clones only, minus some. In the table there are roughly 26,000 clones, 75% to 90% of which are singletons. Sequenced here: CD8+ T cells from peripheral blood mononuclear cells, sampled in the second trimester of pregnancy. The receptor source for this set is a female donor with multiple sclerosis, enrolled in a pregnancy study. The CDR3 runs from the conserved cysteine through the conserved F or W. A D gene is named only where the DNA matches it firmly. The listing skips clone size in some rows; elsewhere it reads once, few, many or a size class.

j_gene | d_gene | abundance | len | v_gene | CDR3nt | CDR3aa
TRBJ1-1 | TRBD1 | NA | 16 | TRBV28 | TGTGCCAGCAGTTCTCCCCAGACAGGGCTGAACACTGAAGCTTTCTTT | CASSSPQTGLNTEAFF
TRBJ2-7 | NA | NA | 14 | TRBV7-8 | TGTGCCAGCAGCTCAAGAGGGCAAGCGGTCGAGCAGTACTTC | CASSSRGQAVEQYF
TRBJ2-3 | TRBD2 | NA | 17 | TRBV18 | TGTGCCAGCTCACCACCGACGCGGACTAGCGCCTTAGATACGCAGTATTTT | CASSPPTRTSALDTQYF
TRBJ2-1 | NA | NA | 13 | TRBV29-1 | TGCAGCTTACAGGGTGGCTCCTACAATGAGCAGTTCTTC | CSLQGGSYNEQFF
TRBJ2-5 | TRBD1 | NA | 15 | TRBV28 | TGTGCCAGCAGTCCGACGGGACAGGGGGGAGCGACCCAGTACTTC | CASSPTGQGGATQYF
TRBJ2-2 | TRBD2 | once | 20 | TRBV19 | TGTGCCAGTAGTAGGGTATCTCGGGGACTAGCGGGTCAAGGCACCGGGGAGCTGTTTTTT | CASSRVSRGLAGQGTGELFF
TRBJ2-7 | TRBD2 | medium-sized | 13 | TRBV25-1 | TGTGCCAGCGGACGCGGGAGTTCGGGCGAGCAGTACTTC | CASGRGSSGEQYF
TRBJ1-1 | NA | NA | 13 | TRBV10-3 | TGTGCCATCAGCGATCCTGGGGCTTTGGAAGCTTTCTTT | CAISDPGALEAFF
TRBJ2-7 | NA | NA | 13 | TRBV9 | TGTGCCAGCAGCGGCCCGGCGGCGGTCGAGCAGTACTTC | CASSGPAAVEQYF
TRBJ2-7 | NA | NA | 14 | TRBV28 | TGTGCCAGCAGGGAGACAGTGGCCGCCTACGAGCAGTACTTC | CASRETVAAYEQYF
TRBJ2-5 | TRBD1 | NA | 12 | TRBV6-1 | TGTGCCAGCAGGGGACAGTTCAAGACCCAGTACTTC | CASRGQFKTQYF
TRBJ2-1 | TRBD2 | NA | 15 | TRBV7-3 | TGTGCCAGCAGCTCTGTAGCGGGGGCCGACAATGAGCAGTTCTTC | CASSSVAGADNEQFF
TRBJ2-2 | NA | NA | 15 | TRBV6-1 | TGTGCCAGCAGTGAGGGGAGTGGGGACACCGGGGAGCTGTTTTTT | CASSEGSGDTGELFF
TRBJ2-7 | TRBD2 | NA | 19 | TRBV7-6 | TGTGCCAGCAGCTTAAGGGGAGCTAGCGGGAGGCCGAGCTCCTACGAGCAGTACTTC | CASSLRGASGRPSSYEQYF
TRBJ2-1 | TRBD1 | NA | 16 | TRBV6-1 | TGTGCCAGCAGTGAGACAGGGGGAGCCCTCTACAATGAGCAGTTCTTC | CASSETGGALYNEQFF
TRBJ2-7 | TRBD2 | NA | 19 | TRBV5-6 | TGTGCCAGCAGCTTCATAGCGGGACTAGCGGGAGGTACAGGCGACGAGCAGTACTTC | CASSFIAGLAGGTGDEQYF
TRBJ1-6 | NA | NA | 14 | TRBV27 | TGTGCCAGCAGTCTTACAGGACAGAGGTCACCCCTCCACTTT | CASSLTGQRSPLHF
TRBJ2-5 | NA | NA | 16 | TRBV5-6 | TGTGCCAGCAGCTGGGCCGAAGTGGCAGTACAAGAGACCCAGTACTTC | CASSWAEVAVQETQYF
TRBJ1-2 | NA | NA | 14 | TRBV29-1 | TGCAGCGTTGAGGGGCCCCAGGCTAACTATGGCTACACCTTC | CSVEGPQANYGYTF
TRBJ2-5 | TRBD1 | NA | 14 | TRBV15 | TGTGCCACCAGCAGGGGACAGGAACAAGAGACCCAGTACTTC | CATSRGQEQETQYF
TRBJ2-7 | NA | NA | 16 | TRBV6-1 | TGTGCCAGCAGTGAGATAACGGGAAGTTCCATCTACGAGCAGTACTTC | CASSEITGSSIYEQYF
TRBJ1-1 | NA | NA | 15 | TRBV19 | TGTGCCAGTAGTACCCCGTCAGAGGGGAACACTGAAGCTTTCTTT | CASSTPSEGNTEAFF
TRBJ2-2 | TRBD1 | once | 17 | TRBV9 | TGTGCCAGCAGACGACTCCCGGGACAGGGAGATGTGGGGGAGCTGTTTTTT | CASRRLPGQGDVGELFF
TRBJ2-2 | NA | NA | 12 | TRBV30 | TGTGCCTGGAACTTGGTGACCGGGGAGCTGTTTTTT | CAWNLVTGELFF
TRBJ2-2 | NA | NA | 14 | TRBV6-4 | TGTGCCAGCAGTGACTCGCCTGCGACCGGGGAGCTGTTTTTT | CASSDSPATGELFF